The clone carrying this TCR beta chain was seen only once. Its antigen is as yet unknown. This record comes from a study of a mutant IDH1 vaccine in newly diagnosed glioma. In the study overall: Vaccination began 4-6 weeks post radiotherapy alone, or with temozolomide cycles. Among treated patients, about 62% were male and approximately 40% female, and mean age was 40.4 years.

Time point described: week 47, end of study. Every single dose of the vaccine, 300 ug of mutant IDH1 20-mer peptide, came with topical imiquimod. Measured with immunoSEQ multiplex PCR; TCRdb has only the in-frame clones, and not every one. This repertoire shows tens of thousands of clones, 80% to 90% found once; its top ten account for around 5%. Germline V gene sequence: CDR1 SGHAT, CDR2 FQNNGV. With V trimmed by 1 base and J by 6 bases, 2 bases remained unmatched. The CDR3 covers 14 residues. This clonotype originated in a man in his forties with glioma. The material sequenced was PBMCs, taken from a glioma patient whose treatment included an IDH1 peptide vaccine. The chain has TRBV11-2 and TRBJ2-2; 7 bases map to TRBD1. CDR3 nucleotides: TGTGCCAGCAGCTTAGGGCAGGGGGCCGGGGAGCTGTTTTTT. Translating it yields CASSLGQGAGELFF.